These 29 T cell receptor beta chains share one sample of origin, sequenced in a study of blood T cell repertoires in COVID-19. TCRdb keeps only in-frame clones here, not all; method: immunoSEQ multiplex PCR. The sample shows roughly 200,000 clones, roughly 81% of them seen only once. The sample consisted of peripheral blood. The origin of the receptors is a woman aged 80 or over with COVID-19, enrolled during active disease.

The V and J genes are TRBV5-1 and TRBJ2-1; 15 nucleotides agree with TRBD2. With 4 bases clipped from V and 6 bases from J, the junction kept 8 bases outside the gene matches. The CDR3 has 17 residues. CDR1 and CDR2 (germline): SGHRS, YFSETQ. CDR3 sequence reads: CASSPGLAGGFVNEQFF. In DNA, the CDR3 is TGCGCCAGCAGCCCAGGACTAGCGGGAGGGTTTGTCAATGAGCAGTTCTTC. The whole variable domain, filled in from reference TRBV5-1 and TRBJ2-1, reads KAGVTQTPRYLIKTRGQQVTLSCSPISGHRSVSWYQQTPGQGLQFLFEYFSETQRNKGNFPGRFSGRQFSNSRSEMNVSTLELGDSALYLCASSPGLAGGFVNEQFFGPGTRLTVL.

V usage is TRBV12-5 and J usage is TRBJ2-7, with a tentative D call TRBD1 (7 bases). Germline CDR1 LGHNT, CDR2 FRNRAP. Trimming removed 1 base at V and 3 bases at J, with 13 bases between. The CDR3 is 15 amino acids. DNA of the CDR3: TGTGCTAGTGGTTTGGCGCGGGACAGCTACTACGAGCAGTACTTC. Protein sequence: CASGLARDSYYEQYF.

The rearrangement uses TRBV6-5 and TRBJ2-7, with D uncertain. Trimming took 7 bases from V and 2 from J, leaving 12 bases between them. Germline V gene data show CDR1 as MNHEY and CDR2 as SVGAGI. The CDR3 loop spans 13 amino acids. The CDR3 DNA reads TGTGCCAGCAACGGCAGGAAGGCCTACGAGCAGTACTTC. This codes for CASNGRKAYEQYF.

V and J are TRBV27 and TRBJ2-7; 9 bases fit TRBD2. Germline CDR1 MNHEY, CDR2 SMNVEV (reference sequence). The CDR3 has 13 residues. The ends lost 4 bases at V and 2 bases at J; junction bases unmatched: 0. In DNA form, the CDR3 reads TGTGCCAGCAGTTCTAGCGGGGCCTACGAGCAGTACTTC. It encodes CASSSSGAYEQYF.

The gene calls are TRBV28 and TRBJ2-7; weak D call: TRBD1 (5 bases). V lost 5 bases and J 5 bases, leaving 19 bases between the germline ends. The V gene's germline CDR1 is MDHEN and CDR2 SYDVKM. The CDR3 consists of 15 residues. CDR3 bases: TGTGCCAGCAGTCCTGGCTCGGACACCTACGACGAGCAGTACTTC. Translated, it gives CASSPGSDTYDEQYF.

V usage is TRBV5-4 and J usage is TRBJ1-3, with TRBD1 matching over 9 bases. Trimming cost V 3 bases and J 4 bases; bases outside gene matches: 2. The CDR3 has 14 amino acids. Germline V gene data show CDR1 as SGHNT and CDR2 as YYREEE (reference sequence). CDR3 sequence (DNA): TGTGCCAGCAGCTCCGGACAGGGGGGAAACACCATATATTTT. This codes for CASSSGQGGNTIYF.

The chain is built from TRBV7-3 and TRBJ2-5; a possible D gene is TRBD1 (5 bases). Trimming shortened V by 4 bases and J by 5 bases, and 14 bases separated the two germline ends. The CDR3 is 14 residues long. The germline gives CDR1 SGHTA, CDR2 FQGTGA. The CDR3 sequence: CASSSDDSAETQYF. Here the CDR3 DNA reads TGTGCCAGCAGCTCAGACGACAGTGCGGAGACCCAGTACTTC.

The chain carries TRBV2 and TRBJ2-1, with 12 bases fitting TRBD2. The CDR3 is 15 amino acids. V shed 4 bases and J 5 bases; nucleotides not matched to a gene: 3. CDR1 is SNHLY, CDR2 FYNNEI, per germline. The CDR3 region is CASSAGTSGHNEQFF. CDR3 DNA: TGTGCCAGCAGTGCCGGGACTAGCGGGCACAATGAGCAGTTCTTC.

In DNA, the CDR3 is TGTGCCAGCAGTAGGACAGGAGGTCTGGCCAAAAACATTCAGTACTTC. It translates to CASSRTGGLAKNIQYF. The J gene is TRBJ2-4, the V gene TRBV28; 7 bases line up with TRBD1. V lost 5 bases and J lost 1; bases outside the gene matches: 8. Per germline, CDR1 MDHEN and CDR2 SYDVKM. This CDR3 has 16 residues.

The chain joins TRBV6-5 to TRBJ2-1, with TRBD2 as a possible D gene (5 bases). Germline V gives CDR1 MNHEY, CDR2 SVGAGI. The V gene lost 6 bases and the J gene lost 7 bases, with 10 bases spanning the gap. The CDR3 is 12 amino acids. The CDR3 coding sequence is TGTGCCAGCAGCCCCAGCGGAAATGAGCAGTTCTTC. The encoded protein is CASSPSGNEQFF.

The chain combines TRBV7-2 with TRBJ2-7; 12 nucleotides match TRBD1. Germline lookup yields CDR1 SGHTA and CDR2 FQGNSA. Trimming cost V 5 bases and J 5 bases; bases outside gene matches: 7. The CDR3 contains 15 residues. CDR3 bases: TGTGCCAGCAGCGCCGGGACAGGGGGCGTGGACGAGCAGTACTTC. Amino acids: CASSAGTGGVDEQYF.

The chain couples TRBV10-3 to TRBJ2-2; 7 nucleotides align to TRBD2. The CDR3 length is 13 residues. V lost 9 bases, J lost 3 bases, and 4 bases stayed unmatched. Germline values: CDR1 ENHRY, CDR2 SYGVKD. The CDR3 region has the DNA TGTGCCATAGGGAGGGTAGACACCGGGGAGCTGTTTTTT. Protein: CAIGRVDTGELFF.

The chain is built from TRBV5-1 and TRBJ2-1; D is undetermined. V was clipped by 2 bases and J by 1 base, with 10 bases between them. The V gene's germline CDR1 is SGHRS and CDR2 YFSETQ. This CDR3 is built from 15 residues. CDR3 amino acids: CASSFADISYNEQFF. Written as DNA, the CDR3 is TGCGCCAGCAGCTTCGCGGATATTTCCTACAATGAGCAGTTCTTC. The full variable domain, its missing parts supplied by reference TRBV5-1 and TRBJ2-1, is KAGVTQTPRYLIKTRGQQVTLSCSPISGHRSVSWYQQTPGQGLQFLFEYFSETQRNKGNFPGRFSGRQFSNSRSEMNVSTLELGDSALYLCASSFADISYNEQFFGPGTRLTVL.

This clone was picked up many times. The chain employs TRBV5-4 and TRBJ1-1; D unresolved. Germline values: CDR1 SGHNT, CDR2 YYREEE (reference sequence). The CDR3 is 13 amino acids. V gave up 3 bases and J gave up 8 bases, with 14 bases separating them. The CDR3 sequence: CASSSPRTYEAFF. The CDR3 DNA follows: TGTGCCAGCAGCTCACCTCGGACTTACGAAGCTTTCTTT.

V is TRBV10-3 and J is TRBJ2-2; 8 bases are a match to TRBD1. The V and J ends lost 3 bases and 6 bases, in that order; junction bases with no gene match: 0. The CDR3 covers 13 residues. Germline-derived CDR1 and CDR2 are ENHRY and SYGVKD. CDR3 sequence (DNA): TGTGCCATCAGTGACAGGGGGCCCGGGGAGCTGTTTTTT. Its protein product is CAISDRGPGELFF.

The CDR3 DNA reads as TGTGCCAGCAGCTTAGTACAGGGAAACACTGAAGCTTTCTTT. It encodes CASSLVQGNTEAFF. The gene calls are TRBV7-9 and TRBJ1-1; maybe TRBD1 (6 bases). The CDR3 totals 14 residues. Germline CDR1 is SEHNR and CDR2 is FQNEAQ (reference sequence). V lost 1 base, J lost 2 bases, and 8 bases lay in between.

The gene calls are TRBV11-3 and TRBJ1-4, with 7 bases matching TRBD1. The V gene's germline CDR1 is SGHNT and CDR2 YENEEA. The CDR3 is 14 amino acids. Losses at the gene ends were 5 bases for V and 7 bases for J; bases not matched to a gene: 7. The CDR3, as DNA: TGTGCCAGCAGCCCACAGGGGTTAGGTGAAAAACTGTTTTTT. Encoded protein: CASSPQGLGEKLFF.

V is TRBV7-7 and J is TRBJ2-3, with 10 bases identical to TRBD1. The CDR3 is 15 amino acids. After removal of 5 bases from V and 2 bases from J, the junction contained 4 bases not matched to a gene. From germline, CDR1 is SSHAT and CDR2 FNYEAQ (reference sequence). The chain's CDR3 is CASSAGTGATDTQYF. The DNA for the CDR3 is TGTGCCAGCAGCGCCGGGACAGGGGCCACAGATACGCAGTATTTT.

This rearrangement joins TRBV6-5 to TRBJ2-7, with a tentative D call TRBD2 (5 bases). Germline loops: CDR1 MNHEY, CDR2 SVGAGI. The CDR3 sequence is 13 residues long. With 7 bases removed from V and 2 bases from J, the gap between germline ends came to 12 bases. DNA of the CDR3: TGTGCCAGCATCGCCAGAGGGACCTACGAGCAGTACTTC. The encoded protein is CASIARGTYEQYF.

V and J are TRBV5-4 and TRBJ2-1; 11 positions agree with TRBD1. This CDR3 spans 15 amino acids. Germline assignment: CDR1 SGHNT and CDR2 YYREEE (reference sequence). V trimming: 3 bases; J trimming: 3 bases; junction bases outside the gene matches: 2. In nucleotides, the CDR3 is TGTGCCAGCAGCTCCGGGACAGGGGGCTACAATGAGCAGTTCTTC. Its translation: CASSSGTGGYNEQFF.

This chain uses TRBV7-2 with TRBJ2-7, with a tentative D call TRBD2 (6 bases). V lost 2 bases and J lost 1, with 12 bases in between. The CDR3 sequence is 15 residues long. The germline V gene encodes CDR1 SGHTA and CDR2 FQGNSA. The CDR3: CASSLLRDSSYEQYF. CDR3 coding DNA: TGTGCCAGCAGCTTATTGAGGGACTCATCCTACGAGCAGTACTTC.

The DNA for the CDR3 is TGCGCCAGCAGCTTAGGGGTCCAAGAGACCCAGTACTTC. This gives the protein CASSLGVQETQYF. The rearrangement joins TRBV5-1 to TRBJ2-5; tentative D call: TRBD1 (5 bases). The germline gives CDR1 SGHRS, CDR2 YFSETQ. V lost 2 bases and J lost 1, with 6 bases in between. The CDR3 runs 13 residues.

The chain employs TRBV19 and TRBJ1-3, with 8 bases fitting TRBD1. V was pared by 4 bases and J by 8 bases, with 13 bases of the junction left unmatched. The CDR3 extends over 16 amino acids. Germline V gene sequence: CDR1 LNHDA, CDR2 SQIVND (reference sequence). CDR3 amino acids: CASSSIRGRGLDTIYF. For the CDR3, the DNA is TGTGCCAGTAGTAGTATACGGGGCAGGGGGCTGGACACCATATATTTT. Filled out from reference TRBV19 and TRBJ1-3, the complete variable domain reads DGGITQSPKYLFRKEGQNVTLSCEQNLNHDAMYWYRQDPGQGLRLIYYSQIVNDFQKGDIAEGYSVSREKKESFPLTVTSAQKNPTAFYLCASSSIRGRGLDTIYFGEGSWLTVV.

The chain couples TRBV7-9 to TRBJ1-4; D not resolved. V lost 5 bases and J lost 11, with 18 bases in between. Germline V gives CDR1 SEHNR, CDR2 FQNEAQ (reference sequence). This CDR3 is 14 amino acids long. CDR3 region: CASSGSGQWEKLFF. As DNA, the CDR3 is TGTGCCAGCAGCGGATCCGGGCAATGGGAGAAACTGTTTTTT.

There are a few counts of this clone. The V gene is TRBV2, the J gene TRBJ1-2, with unresolved D. Deletions cut 0 bases from V and 4 bases from J, with 3 bases between. The CDR3 runs to 12 residues. Germline CDR1 is SNHLY and CDR2 is FYNNEI. CDR3 in amino acids: CASSEALYGYTF. In DNA, the CDR3 is TGTGCCAGCAGTGAAGCCCTCTATGGCTACACCTTC. Full variable domain (remainder filled in from reference TRBV2 and TRBJ1-2): EPEVTQTPSHQVTQMGQEVILRCVPISNHLYFYWYRQILGQKVEFLVSFYNNEISEKSEIFDDQFSVERPDGSNFTLKIRSTKLEDSAMYFCASSEALYGYTFGSGTRLTVV.

The chain uses TRBV29-1 and TRBJ2-5, with 7 bases fitting TRBD1. Germline values: CDR1 SQVTM, CDR2 ANQGSEA. There are 16 residues in the CDR3. The trim removed 8 bases at V and 3 bases at J, leaving 18 bases unmatched. The DNA for the CDR3 is TGCAGCAGGACGACAGGGCCTGGTCCCCCGAAAGAGACCCAGTACTTC. Translation: CSRTTGPGPPKETQYF.

The chain links TRBV7-2 to TRBJ1-2, with D unresolved. CDR1 and CDR2 (germline): SGHTA, FQGNSA. Between the trimmed V and J ends, which lost 2 bases and 3 bases, there was a span of 10 bases. This CDR3 region has 14 residues. CDR3 amino acids: CASSLSPGDYGYTF. The CDR3 DNA reads TGTGCCAGCAGCTTAAGTCCAGGTGACTATGGCTACACCTTC.

This clone was seen once. The chain carries TRBV20-1 and TRBJ2-7, with a possible D match to TRBD2 (6 bases). V lost 3 bases and J 5 bases, leaving 17 bases between the germline ends. This CDR3 has 14 amino acids. Germline V gene data show CDR1 as DFQATT and CDR2 as SNEGSKA (reference sequence). CDR3 region: CSASRPGLGDEQYF. The CDR3 DNA follows: TGCAGTGCTAGTCGACCGGGACTCGGGGACGAGCAGTACTTC.

V usage is TRBV24-1 and J usage is TRBJ1-2; unclear D gene. This CDR3 comprises 12 residues. Germline values: CDR1 KGHDR, CDR2 SFDVKD. Trimming cost V 4 bases and J 4 bases, with 6 bases left between them. The CDR3 DNA follows: TGTGCCACCAGTGACGGTATCTATGGCTACACCTTC. The encoded protein is CATSDGIYGYTF.